The following is a TCR beta chain sequence with its context. The data belong to a study of patients and donors after allogeneic stem cell transplantation. The CDR3 extends over 16 amino acids. The V gene's germline CDR1 is DFQATT and CDR2 SNEGSKA (reference sequence). V was clipped by 3 bases and J by 0 bases, with 12 bases between them. TCRdb redid the calling of the RT-PCR reads with MiXCR, one entry per CDR3 protein. The table shows approximately 170,000 distinct CDR3 sequences, with approximately 24% occurring only once. The TCR was taken from a human donor who was either an allogeneic HSCT recipient or a stem cell or donor lymphocyte infusion donor (not recorded which). It is not recorded whose cells these are; they may come from a transplant donor. Sequencing was performed on blood, either unsorted or a sorted T cell fraction (not recorded which). J is TRBJ2-6 and V is TRBV20-1; TRBD2 is a possible D gene (6 bases). DNA for the CDR3: TGCAGTGCTAGTAGCGGAAGTATCTCTGGGGCCAACGTCCTGACTTTC. It is translated as CSASSGSISGANVLTF.